These 11 T cell receptor beta chains were all obtained from the same sample, sequenced in a study of T cells in Graves' hyperthyroidism and ophthalmopathy. Amplification yielded TCR beta CDR3 regions, with RNA transcripts as the source. Carried out on the TCR CDR3, a first-round RT-PCR used the HTBI primer set. TCRdb ran MiXCR on the multiplex PCR reads and lists one entry per CDR3 protein. The table has a few hundred thousand distinct CDR3 sequences, about 16% seen once; the top ten hold 25% to 30%. Sequencing was carried out using blood. These receptor sequences come from a woman aged 25 to 39 with Graves' ophthalmopathy.

This clonotype was seen only a few times. The V gene is TRBV6-2 or TRBV6-3, the J gene TRBJ2-5, with D uncertain. Trimming took 0 bases from V and 1 from J, leaving 9 bases between them. This CDR3 has 15 amino acids. Germline CDR1 MNHEY, CDR2 SVGEGT. The CDR3 DNA reads TGTGCCAGCAGTTACTCTGGGCAGAGCCAAGAGACCCAGTACTTC. Amino acid sequence: CASSYSGQSQETQYF.

This clonotype was seen at least ten times. The rearrangement links TRBV12-5 to TRBJ2-7, with 9 bases that match TRBD1. Germline trimming cut 6 bases from V and 3 bases from J; bases unmatched to any gene: 9. The CDR3 runs 15 residues. Germline CDR1 LGHNT, CDR2 FRNRAP. In DNA, the CDR3 is TGTGCTAGTGGAGATGACAGGGGGGTGAACTACGAGCAGTACTTC. It encodes CASGDDRGVNYEQYF.

This clonotype was seen at least ten times. The chain combines TRBV13 with TRBJ2-7; D remains unclear. This CDR3 has 12 residues. CDR1 is PRHDT, CDR2 FYEKMQ, per germline (reference sequence). Trimming removed 8 bases from V and 4 bases from J, with 12 bases in between. The CDR3 loop reads CASATTGYEQYF. The CDR3 region has the DNA TGTGCCAGCGCTACCACGGGTTACGAGCAGTACTTC.

There are a few counts of this clonotype. V and J are TRBV7-9 and TRBJ2-1, with 11 bases aligning to TRBD2. Germline CDR1 is SEHNR and CDR2 is FQNEAQ (reference sequence). The V segment lost 3 bases and the J segment 7 bases; nucleotides outside the gene matches: 11. This CDR3 has 17 amino acids. CDR3 protein: CASSFGRPGLAVNEQFF. DNA of the CDR3: TGTGCCAGCAGCTTTGGAAGACCGGGACTAGCGGTAAATGAGCAGTTCTTC.

This clonotype showed up many times. The V call is TRBV29-1, the J call TRBJ2-7; tentative D call: TRBD2 (5 bases). The length of the CDR3 is 15 residues. CDR1 is SQVTM, CDR2 ANQGSEA, per germline. V was pared by 0 bases and J by 5 bases, with 17 bases between. CDR3 in DNA: TGCAGCGTTGAAGATTTTGGTGGAGAGACTAACGAGCAGTACTTC. This translates into CSVEDFGGETNEQYF.

V usage is TRBV6-1 and J usage is TRBJ2-1; TRBD1 matches at 8 bases. Losses at the gene ends were 5 bases for V and 4 bases for J; bases not matched to a gene: 10. Germline assignment: CDR1 MNHNS and CDR2 SASEGT. This CDR3 has 16 residues. CDR3 DNA sequence: TGTGCCAGCAGTACCCAGCCCGGGACAGGATACAATGAGCAGTTCTTC. It is translated as CASSTQPGTGYNEQFF.

The chain uses TRBV10-3 and TRBJ2-2; TRBD2 might be the D (5 bases). The CDR3 length is 14 residues. The V gene lost 10 bases and the J gene lost 4 bases, with 16 bases spanning the gap. Germline V CDR1 and CDR2: ENHRY, SYGVKD. Here the CDR3 DNA reads TGTGCCAGCGCCTCCGGGGTAACCACCGGGGAGCTGTTTTTT. Its translation is CASASGVTTGELFF.

The chain recombines TRBV20-1 with TRBJ2-7, with D maybe TRBD1 (6 bases). CDR3 length: 14 amino acids. CDR1 DFQATT and CDR2 SNEGSKA come from the germline V gene (reference sequence). Trimming pared 3 bases from V and 2 bases from J, leaving 14 bases between. CDR3 sequence reads: CSASPGQGTYEQYF. In DNA, the CDR3 is TGCAGTGCTAGTCCGGGGCAGGGGACCTACGAGCAGTACTTC.

In this sample, this clonotype turned up many times. This chain connects TRBV12-3 or TRBV12-4 to TRBJ1-1, with TRBD1 as a possible D gene (5 bases). V was trimmed by 3 bases and J by 4 bases, leaving 12 bases between them. This CDR3 comprises 14 residues. The CDR3 is CASSFTQGRTEAFF. The CDR3 region has the DNA TGTGCCAGCAGTTTCACCCAGGGCCGCACTGAAGCTTTCTTT.

This clonotype was observed at least ten times. The chain joins TRBV5-5 to TRBJ1-2; TRBD1 aligns across 9 bases. With V trimmed by 3 bases and J by 2 bases, 2 bases remained unmatched. Per germline, CDR1 SGHKS and CDR2 YYEKEE (reference sequence). This CDR3 spans 14 amino acids. CDR3 sequence reads: CASSSGTGNYGYTF. The CDR3 DNA reads TGTGCCAGCAGCTCTGGGACAGGGAACTATGGCTACACCTTC.

On this clonotype itself: A single base separates this from a much larger clone, so it may be a read error. The CDR3 does not close with the conserved phenylalanine or tryptophan, likely indicating a read error. The chain links TRBV28 to TRBJ2-1; 8 bases map to TRBD2. Per the germline V gene, CDR1 is MDHEN and CDR2 is SYDVKM. Germline trimming cut 1 base from V and 7 bases from J; bases unmatched to any gene: 6. The CDR3 loop spans 15 amino acids. Here the CDR3 DNA reads TGTGCCAGCAGTTTATCGCGGGAGGTTTCGAATGAGCAGTTCCTC. Its translation: CASSLSREVSNEQFL.